This TCR beta chain was sequenced for a study of identical twins. This clonotype was counted at least ten times. Its antigen is currently unknown. Template switching created a universal primer site, and the cDNA included unique molecular identifiers. TCRdb called the 5' RACE reads again in MiXCR, with one record for every CDR3 protein. The table shows about 240,000 distinct CDR3 sequences, with about 10% occurring only once. Per the germline V gene, CDR1 is SGHTA and CDR2 is FQGNSA. There are 12 residues in the CDR3. Trimming removed 4 bases from V and 13 bases from J, with 13 bases in between. The study's findings and limits: Models predicted less out-of-frame TCR alpha sharing in monozygotic twins than was found. Conclusions rested on cross-sectional statistics rather than following the same donors. Analyses based on zero insertions could be partly confounded by invariant MAIT and iNKT cells.

The sample comprised memory T cells sorted from blood. The sequence was collected from a man aged 50 to 59 in good health. The rearrangement uses TRBV7-2 and TRBJ1-4; TRBD1 might be the D (5 bases). DNA for the CDR3: TGTGCCAGCAGCTCCTCTGGGGGTTTACTGTTTTTT. This encodes CASSSSGGLLFF.